The rows below give T cell receptor beta chains drawn from one sample of a study of T cells expressing NK-cell markers. Reprocessing the 5' RACE reads, TCRdb reports a single entry for every CDR3 protein and omits DNA. Its listing shows some 600,000 distinct CDR3 sequences. Sequenced: blood T cells: a sorted CD56 or NKG2C T cell subset, CD4+ or CD8+ T cells, or bulk PBMC T cells (not recorded which). These TCRs come from a man younger than 35 in good health. Both conserved end residues are part of each CDR3.

j_call	v_call	cdr3_aa
TRBJ2-2	TRBV6-1	CASRVTAGGYTGELFF
TRBJ2-1	TRBV9	CASMGSTNNEQFF
TRBJ2-5	TRBV5-1	CASSPIDRWRETQYF
TRBJ2-1	TRBV20-1	CSANLAGKGSNEQFF
TRBJ1-6	TRBV6-1	CASRTGSNSPLHF
TRBJ2-3	TRBV11-3	CASSLTPPGVFEPDTQYF
TRBJ2-7	TRBV10-3	CAISEPGRLSSYEQYF
TRBJ2-1	TRBV30	CAWSVGLAGGNEQFF
TRBJ1-1	TRBV5-5	CASSPARVTEAFF
TRBJ2-3	TRBV27	CASSFILGLAVGENTDTQYF
TRBJ2-1	TRBV5-1	CASSLDRELGEQFF
TRBJ1-6	TRBV20-1	CSASYAGDNSPLHF
TRBJ2-3	TRBV12-3/TRBV12-4	CASSLQETGGLTDTQYF
TRBJ2-5	TRBV20-1	CSARTGGRETQYF
TRBJ2-7	TRBV28	CASSLSGGNEQYF
TRBJ2-5	TRBV7-6	CASSSLAGGEESQYF
TRBJ2-7	TRBV20-1	CSLLADYEQYF
TRBJ2-1	TRBV11-2	CASSLDRTSGMSSYNEQFF
TRBJ2-7	TRBV5-5	CASLAENYEQYF
TRBJ2-1	TRBV7-8	CASTSDGTSVSYNEQFF
TRBJ2-2	TRBV20-1	CSVPQGSVTGELFF
TRBJ2-3	TRBV7-8	CASSPTGGAQTDTQYF
TRBJ2-1	TRBV6-4	CASSDLGGVGEQFF
TRBJ2-7	TRBV6-5	CASSYSQGAREQYF
TRBJ2-1	TRBV9	CASSGLAGNSNEQFF
TRBJ2-1	TRBV5-1	CASSLGLAGGKWSSYNEQFF
TRBJ2-1	TRBV7-9	CASRISGRAGGIHEQFF
TRBJ2-2	TRBV5-6	CASSSGVVNTGELFF
TRBJ2-3	TRBV7-2	CASSPRPGGTQYF
TRBJ2-3	TRBV7-2	CASSETGGDTDTQYF
TRBJ2-3	TRBV5-5	CASSLGYRTDTQYF
TRBJ2-7	TRBV4-3	CASSQASWEGSRGEQYF
TRBJ2-1	TRBV3-1	CASSQYGGRGDEQFF
TRBJ2-1	TRBV7-9	CASSQRLDGLWFF
TRBJ2-1	TRBV12-3/TRBV12-4	CATLAGVGPYNEQFF
TRBJ2-4	TRBV11-2	CASSLDRVIQYF
TRBJ2-3	TRBV20-1	CSASSGPLRTDTQYF
TRBJ2-7	TRBV12-3/TRBV12-4	CASSLTSTQPEQYF
TRBJ2-7	TRBV6-1	CASSRPGQGWGEQYF
TRBJ2-6	TRBV5-6	CASSLYGQALAF
TRBJ2-7	TRBV28	CASSLLTGEREQYF
TRBJ2-5	TRBV20-1	CSARASGVSRETQYF
TRBJ2-4	TRBV4-2	CASSQLDRGAKNIQYF
TRBJ2-1	TRBV18	CASSPRVQSVSYNEQFF